The clone carrying this T cell receptor beta chain appeared a single time. Its antigen is not known. With each sample, at least 5 micrograms of total RNA were extracted. The data are from a study of blood T cells in healthy people across ages. Using a J-beta primer mix together with a sample-barcoded 5' primer, a second PCR was run for roughly 7 to 11 cycles. TCRdb called the 5' RACE reads again in MiXCR, with one record for every CDR3 protein. The table has some 1,000,000 distinct CDR3 sequences, about 23% seen once. Study-wide results and caveats: A strong correlation was found between TCR beta diversity and the percentage of naive T cells.

The CDR3 loop spans 13 amino acids. J was trimmed by 7 bases and V by 1 base; bases with no gene match: 4. The data were also submitted as part of a second study, on T cells of mothers and their children. As that study records: Slightly higher, non-significant overlap characterized related mother-child pairs relative to unrelated pairs.

Sequencing used blood. This chain uses TRBV12-3 or TRBV12-4 with TRBJ2-7; 7 bases match TRBD2. This receptor was obtained from a girl aged 2 to 10 in good health. The CDR3: CASSLGGGLEQYF. The CDR3 bases are TGTGCCAGCAGTTTAGGGGGGGGTTTGGAGCAGTACTTC.